The rows below give T cell receptor beta chains drawn from one sample of a study of blood T cell repertoires in COVID-19. Clones were read by immunoSEQ multiplex PCR, and TCRdb kept only the in-frame ones, dropping some. The sample has some 250,000 clones; over 70% are singletons. Specimen: peripheral blood. Receptor source: a woman older than 75 with acute or convalescent COVID-19. Both conserved end residues are part of each CDR3. The order of the fields is J gene, V gene, D gene, CDR3 protein. The D gene is left open where the match is weak.

J gene: TRBJ1-2; V gene: TRBV7-9; D gene: TRBD1; CDR3 protein: CASSPNAGGWGYTF
J gene: TRBJ2-7; V gene: TRBV11-2; D gene: TRBD1; CDR3 protein: CASSRDRANEQYF
J gene: TRBJ2-1; V gene: TRBV6-2/TRBV6-3; D gene: .; CDR3 protein: CASSYARNEQFF
J gene: TRBJ1-3; V gene: TRBV7-9; D gene: .; CDR3 protein: CASSPGVSGNTIYF
J gene: TRBJ1-6; V gene: TRBV27; D gene: .; CDR3 protein: CASSLRQASSYNSPLHF
J gene: TRBJ1-1; V gene: TRBV7-3; D gene: .; CDR3 protein: CASSPNGGTEAFF
J gene: TRBJ1-2; V gene: TRBV19; D gene: TRBD1; CDR3 protein: CASRTPGTGNYGYTF
J gene: TRBJ2-1; V gene: TRBV6-5; D gene: TRBD1; CDR3 protein: CAAGETGGIEQFF
J gene: TRBJ1-1; V gene: TRBV6-6; D gene: .; CDR3 protein: CASSLVTGWGTEAFF
J gene: TRBJ1-5; V gene: TRBV29-1; D gene: TRBD1; CDR3 protein: CSVGQGSNQPQHF
J gene: TRBJ2-1; V gene: TRBV6-1; D gene: .; CDR3 protein: CASSEDDSYNEQFF
J gene: TRBJ1-2; V gene: TRBV20-1; D gene: TRBD1; CDR3 protein: CSASEQAGGGYGYTF
J gene: TRBJ2-7; V gene: TRBV5-1; D gene: TRBD1; CDR3 protein: CASSLQGVGEQYF
J gene: TRBJ1-1; V gene: TRBV12-5; D gene: .; CDR3 protein: CASHLGASTEAFF
J gene: TRBJ1-2; V gene: TRBV12-5; D gene: .; CDR3 protein: CASGIGPRDNTF
J gene: TRBJ2-7; V gene: TRBV7-2; D gene: TRBD1; CDR3 protein: CASSFPEGTGSWEQYF
J gene: TRBJ2-7; V gene: TRBV6-5; D gene: TRBD1; CDR3 protein: CASHGQGIGPYEQYF
J gene: TRBJ1-1; V gene: TRBV9; D gene: .; CDR3 protein: CASSVAPGQGTEAFF
J gene: TRBJ1-4; V gene: TRBV5-4; D gene: TRBD1; CDR3 protein: CASSPGGAEDEKLFF
J gene: TRBJ2-7; V gene: TRBV10-3; D gene: .; CDR3 protein: CAISDSGSPYEQYF
J gene: TRBJ2-2; V gene: TRBV5-1; D gene: .; CDR3 protein: CASSLRGAVTGELFF
J gene: TRBJ1-5; V gene: TRBV28; D gene: .; CDR3 protein: CASSLSYRAGIQPQHF
J gene: TRBJ1-4; V gene: TRBV6-5; D gene: TRBD1; CDR3 protein: CASSRRDSLKTKLFF
J gene: TRBJ2-2; V gene: TRBV19; D gene: TRBD2; CDR3 protein: CASSPTSGRNTGELFF
J gene: TRBJ2-3; V gene: TRBV20-1; D gene: .; CDR3 protein: CSASRLYFSTDTQYF
J gene: TRBJ2-3; V gene: TRBV7-3; D gene: TRBD2; CDR3 protein: CASSLRPGGGTQYF
J gene: TRBJ1-6; V gene: TRBV6-5; D gene: .; CDR3 protein: CASSYNRPNSPLHF
J gene: TRBJ1-1; V gene: TRBV7-9; D gene: TRBD1; CDR3 protein: CASSLVGQGARSTEAFF
J gene: TRBJ1-1; V gene: TRBV5-1; D gene: TRBD1; CDR3 protein: CASKWDRVDEAFF
J gene: TRBJ1-6; V gene: TRBV11-1; D gene: .; CDR3 protein: CASSYFTDSPLHF
J gene: TRBJ1-2; V gene: TRBV4-3; D gene: .; CDR3 protein: CASSQDLNYGYTF
J gene: TRBJ2-2; V gene: TRBV21-1; D gene: .; CDR3 protein: CASPLFAGRDRGVLRELFF
J gene: TRBJ2-7; V gene: TRBV28; D gene: TRBD1; CDR3 protein: CASRSSGTGGFEQYF
J gene: TRBJ1-5; V gene: TRBV3-1/TRBV3-2; D gene: .; CDR3 protein: CASSQQTNQPQHF
J gene: TRBJ1-2; V gene: TRBV5-1; D gene: .; CDR3 protein: CASSLASGFGGYTF
J gene: TRBJ1-2; V gene: TRBV6-5; D gene: TRBD1; CDR3 protein: CASSLDGQGKYGYTF
J gene: TRBJ1-1; V gene: TRBV6-5; D gene: .; CDR3 protein: CASKRELVNTEAFF
J gene: TRBJ2-5; V gene: TRBV5-1; D gene: .; CDR3 protein: CASSLALGLLPQETQYF
J gene: TRBJ1-1; V gene: TRBV2; D gene: .; CDR3 protein: CASLSGYTEAFF
J gene: TRBJ1-5; V gene: TRBV6-5; D gene: .; CDR3 protein: CASSATDSRQPQHF